Described below is a single TCR beta chain sequence and its context. The V gene end was trimmed by 7 bases and the J gene end by 8 bases; junction bases not matched to a gene: 11. The V gene's germline CDR1 is LNHDA and CDR2 SQIVND (reference sequence). The CDR3 runs to 16 residues. This sample is part of a study of radiation and T cells in renal cell carcinoma. The method was immunoSEQ multiplex PCR; TCRdb's version includes in-frame clones alone and lacks a portion of them. The repertoire includes 130,000 or so clones, approximately 82% of them detected once, and under 30% sits in the top ten. The time point here: baseline pretreatment blood. The treatment denotes: 15 Gy SBRT to primary tumor, nephrectomy 4 weeks later.

Source: blood, taken from a patient whose treatment included radiotherapy and nephrectomy. The receptor's source is a woman aged 45-65 years with renal cell carcinoma. The gene calls are TRBV19 and TRBJ1-6; 10 bases align to TRBD1. The CDR3 region has the DNA TGTGCCAGTACCGTGGGACAGGGGAGGGGGTATTCACCCCTCCACTTT. Translated: CASTVGQGRGYSPLHF. The full variable domain, completed using reference TRBV19 and TRBJ1-6, is DGGITQSPKYLFRKEGQNVTLSCEQNLNHDAMYWYRQDPGQGLRLIYYSQIVNDFQKGDIAEGYSVSREKKESFPLTVTSAQKNPTAFYLCASTVGQGRGYSPLHFGNGTRLTVT.